Listed below are T cell receptor beta chains from one sample, sequenced in a study of blood T cell repertoires in COVID-19. Assay: immunoSEQ multiplex PCR; the TCRdb copy retains only in-frame clones and omits some. This table has over 65,000 clones, around four fifths appearing once. The sequenced material came from peripheral blood. These TCRs come from a man older than 75 with active or convalescent COVID-19. CDR3s include the opening cysteine and the closing phenylalanine or tryptophan. Each record gives: V gene, D gene, J gene, CDR3 protein. The D gene is left open where the match is weak.

V: TRBV10-3; D: .; J: TRBJ1-3; CDR3: CAISGGDLSGNTIYF
V: TRBV11-3; D: .; J: TRBJ1-6; CDR3: CASSATAGNNSPLHF
V: TRBV18; D: .; J: TRBJ1-2; CDR3: CASSPVGDEGYTF
V: TRBV14; D: TRBD2; J: TRBJ2-3; CDR3: CASSQGLADTNTQYF
V: TRBV5-1; D: TRBD1; J: TRBJ2-2; CDR3: CASSLVSGGDYTGELFF
V: TRBV7-3; D: TRBD2; J: TRBJ2-3; CDR3: CASSLTGGPDTQYF
V: TRBV6-1; D: TRBD2; J: TRBJ2-1; CDR3: CASSEVRLAGNEQFF
V: TRBV5-6; D: .; J: TRBJ1-2; CDR3: CASSLWQFSYGYTF
V: TRBV5-5; D: .; J: TRBJ2-5; CDR3: CASSLDYTILGTQYF
V: TRBV12-3/TRBV12-4; D: .; J: TRBJ1-6; CDR3: CATSTRSSPLHF
V: TRBV19; D: .; J: TRBJ2-2; CDR3: CASSIYQGITGELFF
V: TRBV19; D: .; J: TRBJ1-5; CDR3: CASSYTGTQPQHF
V: TRBV7-3; D: TRBD2; J: TRBJ2-2; CDR3: CASSQTSGNTGELFF
V: TRBV4-1; D: .; J: TRBJ1-4; CDR3: CASSQGHHSGYSEKLFF
V: TRBV2; D: TRBD1; J: TRBJ1-6; CDR3: CASRGETGATPLHF
V: TRBV4-2; D: .; J: TRBJ1-2; CDR3: CASTRGEGGYGYTF
V: TRBV24-1; D: TRBD2; J: TRBJ2-1; CDR3: CATSPGSGSGNEQFF
V: TRBV3-1/TRBV3-2; D: .; J: TRBJ1-6; CDR3: CASSQGGRGNSPLHF
V: TRBV2; D: TRBD1; J: TRBJ1-2; CDR3: CASRDSTGTAGYTF
V: TRBV3-1/TRBV3-2; D: TRBD1; J: TRBJ1-6; CDR3: CASSPGQGLSPLHF
V: TRBV7-9; D: .; J: TRBJ2-3; CDR3: CASSFGASDGTDTQYF
V: TRBV19; D: TRBD1; J: TRBJ1-5; CDR3: CASSGTAGNQPQHF
V: TRBV11-2; D: TRBD2; J: TRBJ2-1; CDR3: CASSLGTSPTNEQFF
V: TRBV10-3; D: .; J: TRBJ1-3; CDR3: CAISEFSGAGNTIYF
V: TRBV18; D: TRBD1; J: TRBJ1-4; CDR3: CASSPKTGYGSTNEKLFF
V: TRBV4-2; D: .; J: TRBJ1-3; CDR3: CASSQSTGNTIYF
V: TRBV27; D: TRBD2; J: TRBJ2-5; CDR3: CASSFGGAGFQETQYF
V: TRBV18; D: TRBD2; J: TRBJ2-1; CDR3: CASSPSWTSDEQFF
V: TRBV25-1; D: .; J: TRBJ1-6; CDR3: CASRAGRNSPLHF
V: TRBV10-3; D: TRBD2; J: TRBJ2-5; CDR3: CAISYRGGRETQYF
V: TRBV4-1; D: .; J: TRBJ2-2; CDR3: CASSHSMGAGGELFF
V: TRBV28; D: TRBD1; J: TRBJ1-3; CDR3: CASKPGTGPFSGNTIYF
V: TRBV24-1; D: TRBD1; J: TRBJ1-5; CDR3: CATSPDRGNQPQHF
V: TRBV19; D: .; J: TRBJ1-1; CDR3: CASSIGGGANTEAFF
V: TRBV28; D: .; J: TRBJ1-5; CDR3: CASISFFNQPQHF
V: TRBV2; D: TRBD1; J: TRBJ1-2; CDR3: CASRRDSINYGYTF
V: TRBV7-9; D: .; J: TRBJ2-5; CDR3: CASSPRTDYQETQYF
V: TRBV29-1; D: TRBD1; J: TRBJ1-1; CDR3: CSATTGATEAFF
V: TRBV11-2; D: .; J: TRBJ1-6; CDR3: CASSRPRGASPLHF
V: TRBV28; D: .; J: TRBJ1-5; CDR3: CASSLVQGVYSNQPQHF
V: TRBV28; D: .; J: TRBJ1-4; CDR3: CASTPTGTGNEKLFF
V: TRBV12-3/TRBV12-4; D: TRBD1; J: TRBJ1-5; CDR3: CASRQGADQPQHF
V: TRBV10-3; D: TRBD1; J: TRBJ2-1; CDR3: CALRGDDRGNEQFF
V: TRBV28; D: TRBD1; J: TRBJ1-2; CDR3: CASRYRGPGESYTF
V: TRBV19; D: .; J: TRBJ2-6; CDR3: CASSGRTISGANVLTF
V: TRBV2; D: .; J: TRBJ1-2; CDR3: CASSEALQGYYGYTF
V: TRBV7-2; D: TRBD1; J: TRBJ1-5; CDR3: CASSRGQGHFNQPQHF
V: TRBV2; D: .; J: TRBJ1-2; CDR3: CARGQLLDYGYTF
V: TRBV5-1; D: TRBD1; J: TRBJ2-6; CDR3: CASSAPGQGISGANVLTF
V: TRBV2; D: TRBD1; J: TRBJ2-5; CDR3: CASSEDRGLETQYF
V: TRBV19; D: TRBD1; J: TRBJ1-5; CDR3: CASSIDDRDFQPQHF
V: TRBV3-1/TRBV3-2; D: .; J: TRBJ2-3; CDR3: CATTGFWTDTQYF
V: TRBV5-1; D: .; J: TRBJ2-5; CDR3: CASGDQDSRGETQYF
V: TRBV6-5; D: .; J: TRBJ1-2; CDR3: CASSITEGRYTF
V: TRBV5-6; D: TRBD2; J: TRBJ2-3; CDR3: CASSLSGAGGRRDTQYF
V: TRBV3-1/TRBV3-2; D: .; J: TRBJ2-3; CDR3: CASSQDENTQYF